This TCR beta chain was identified in a study of blood T cell repertoires in COVID-19 (dated by TCRdb to about 2020). Concerning the study at large: Samples from collaborators originated in the United States, Italy and Spain and spanned both the acute and convalescent phases of COVID-19. Subjects who had been exposed to COVID-19, were actively infected with it, or had recovered from it provided the deeply sampled blood TCRbeta repertoires that made up the dataset. The sample metadata nearly always contained a de-identified subject ID, COVID-19 status, age in years and sex. Samples were obtained from the ongoing ImmuneRACE study (first 160 participants) and from over 1,000 subjects provided by 6 global collaborators. The repertoires were released in a freely available public database meant as a resource for research on the immune response to SARS-CoV-2. HLA class I and class II types, where available, came from metadata supplied by the sample provider rather than from assay-based typing. The prospective study material was composed of cDNA or gDNA derived from T cells, B-cell-depleted T cells, or PBMCs.

Unmatched junction bases come to 2, with V trimmed by 3 bases and J by 10 bases. The CDR3 numbers 13 residues from cysteine through phenylalanine. The CDR3 DNA has 39 bases and is translated from base 1. CDR1 and CDR2 (GTSNPN, SVGIG) derive from the germline V gene (reference sequence). The immunoSEQ Assay, a bias-controlled multiplex PCR, was used to amplify TCRbeta CDR3 regions from genomic DNA. Per the source publication's procedure: Nucleated cell counts per sample were estimated from amplification of reference gene primers within the assay. To quantify the absolute abundance of each unique TCRbeta CDR3 rearrangement, sequence reads were collapsed and filtered. Productive Simpson clonality was computed per sample as the square root of Simpson's diversity index over productive rearrangements. This is the immuneACCESS table as TCRdb keeps it, with only in-frame sequences that have V and J called. A part of the clones is gone; compared with another copy, unresolved V genes explain less than half, and the rest is unexplained. The DNA was the basis for D and trimming; V, J and clone size are from that table. Across this sample there are some 50,000 clones, with approximately 82% seen only once. The top ten clonotypes cover 14% of the sample.

The collaborating institutions used their own protocols to collect whole blood in K2EDTA tubes. For TCRbeta analysis, collaborators shipped samples as frozen whole blood, isolated PBMCs, or DNA extracted from either of those sample types. In regard to this clone: This clone's antigen is unknown. Base quality data are lacking; no much larger clone is found one base away.

Overall results and qualifications from the work: Clinical and demographic metadata were provided uncurated, with the amount varying by source and participant.

In this chain, TRBV30 is recombined with TRBJ1-6, with 11 middle bases fitting TRBD1. The sequence derives from a human donor in a cohort sampled during active COVID-19. The sequencing input was peripheral blood. The CDR3 region reads CAWSGTGGSPLHF. The sequenced DNA: TGTGCCTGGAGCGGGACAGGGGGATCACCCCTCCACTTT.